What follows is one T cell receptor (beta chain) and its context. This clonotype appeared a few times. What antigen it recognizes has not been identified. Qualities for individual bases were not recorded, and no much larger clone is one base off. The sample belongs to a study of identical twins (dated by TCRdb to 2015 to 2016). Context from the whole study: TCR alpha and beta repertoires from monozygotic twins, unrelated adults of various ages and cord blood were deep-sequenced to test whether fetal clonotypes persist. To rule out contamination, the twin experiments were replicated at different times with different library preparation protocols.

Germline trimming: 4 bases from V, 7 bases from J; junction bases outside gene matches: 7. The CDR3 starts with the cysteine, ends with the phenylalanine, and has 15 residues. CDR3 DNA is the only sequence kept; it has 45 bases, read in frame from the first base. CDR1 and CDR2, per the germline V gene (reference sequence), are LGHDT and YNNKEL. Every donor in the study was a healthy Caucasian. Three pairs of female monozygotic twins, all aged 18 to 29 years, were included in the twin cohort. CD4+ and CD8+ T cell populations were isolated with positive isolation kits from Invitrogen. Libraries came from 5' RACE. The sequencer was an Illumina HiSeq 2000. Template switching introduced a universal primer binding site; the final cDNA contained a unique molecular identifier, enabling accurate counting of TCR cDNA molecules. First-strand cDNA for TCR alpha and beta chains was synthesized from specific primers in the conserved constant-segment region. To control for contamination, every cDNA library carried two barcodes: a SMART-Mk sample barcode plus Illumina barcodes. Two successive PCR steps introduced TruSeq adapter sequences along with Illumina sample barcodes. Sequencing of the TCR alpha and beta cDNA libraries was done on the Illumina HiSeq platform using custom primers. For the original study's pipeline: Raw reads were processed with MiGEC to extract unique molecular identifiers, and MiXCR was used to determine CDR3 positions. Recombination models were inferred per individual with the repgenHMM and IGoR tools using an EM algorithm. Shared clonotype analysis was performed with the tcR package in R, normalizing sharing by the product of cloneset sizes. To study raw recombination free of thymic and clonal selection effects, out-of-frame nonproductive sequences were analyzed. TCRdb ran its own pipeline on the public reads, namely fastp trimming at Q25 and MiXCR clone calling, and kept in-frame beta chains. Rows are combined by CDR3 protein, so each entry shows the most common genes and DNA. TCRdb, not the authors, supplied the V and J calls. For this sample the table gives around 530,000 distinct CDR3 sequences, of which approximately 14% were detected only once. Roughly 0.42% of the sample belongs to the ten largest clones.

Beyond this particular receptor, the publication reports: Excess twin sharing in beta out-of-frame sequences was weaker because fewer shared sequences lowered the signal-to-noise ratio. Out-of-frame TCR alpha sharing in monozygotic twins was systematically underestimated by recombination models, whereas sharing between unrelated individuals was in agreement with the recombination models. Fewer insertions were carried by abundant cord blood beta clonotypes; a weaker similar trend was observed in young adult naive repertoires, while no such trend was observed in memory repertoires. Conclusions relied on cross-sectional statistical analysis, since the same donors could not be followed over many years. Zero-insertion analyses could be partly confounded by invariant T cells such as MAIT and iNKT, although diverse VJ usage argued against such confounding for most clonotypes. Out-of-frame TCR alpha sequences shared between twins showed an excess of low generation-probability sequences compared with coincidental sharing between unrelated individuals.

These data also featured in a second study, about yellow fever vaccine responses in identical twins. Per the second study: According to the authors, the vaccine-induced T cell response in identical twins seemed to be partly convergent and partly specific to each individual. Focusing on identical twins, the study followed the T cell clones that responded to the vaccine, and did so with precision.

Material for sequencing was CD4+ T cells sorted from blood. The TCR sequence derives from a woman aged 18-29 years in good health. Recombination linked TRBV3-1 to TRBJ2-7; 13 central bases correspond to TRBD2. The CDR3 region has the sequence CASSLPGLAGVEQYF. The DNA sequence is TGTGCCAGCAGCCTCCCCGGACTAGCGGGAGTTGAGCAGTACTTC.